This TCR beta chain was documented in a study of PD-1 blockade in classical Hodgkin lymphoma (dated by TCRdb to the early 2020s). Background for the entire study: To define a peripheral blood immune signature of response to PD-1 blockade in classical Hodgkin lymphoma, the study combined TCR beta sequencing with CyTOF.

Study-level results and caveats: The study was restricted to a single clinical trial cohort, and the causes of repertoire differences, possibly disease activity or prior therapy, were left undefined. Baseline TCR diversity was reported to be lower in newly diagnosed patients than in healthy donors and to be lower still in relapsed/refractory patients.

The germline V gene yields LGHNA for CDR1 and YNFKEQ for CDR2. After removal of 4 bases from V and 0 bases from J, the junction retains 5 bases not matched to a gene. Inclusive of the bounding cysteine and phenylalanine, the CDR3 is 15 residues long. Here the CDR3 DNA is all that survives: 45 bases in frame from base 1. The time point label on this specimen signifies: newly diagnosed, previously untreated cHL patient sample. As a comparison group for the relapsed/refractory trial patients, PBMCs were sequenced from patients with newly diagnosed, previously untreated classical Hodgkin lymphoma. Peripheral blood was collected in 8 mL Vacutainer Cell Preparation Tubes, from which PBMCs were isolated by centrifugation and then cryopreserved. Genomic DNA was isolated using the Qiagen DNeasy kit from unsorted PBMCs as well as from negatively selected CD4+ and CD8+ fractions. Using primers that anneal to V and J segments, immunoSEQ multiplex PCR amplified the TCR beta CDR3 regions. A synthetic immune receptor repertoire was used to minimize amplification bias, and remaining bias was computationally removed after sequencing. For the original study's pipeline: Custom Python scripts were used to quantify repertoire diversity as the Shannon entropy index. Unsorted, CD4+ and CD8+ repertoires were analyzed separately, except in combined analyses where CD4+ and CD8+ sequences were merged in silico. TCRdb re-hosts the immuneACCESS table, in-frame sequences only. Its copies lack some clones; in the studies checked, an unresolved V gene accounts for under half of them, and the cause for the rest is not known. That table gives V, J and clone size, and the DNA gave D and trimming. The sample contains tens of thousands of clones, about nine tenths of them found a single time. Over 4% of the sample goes to the ten largest clones.

On this clone: Its specific antigen is unknown. The sample holds no much larger clone one base away, and base qualities are not on file.

This receptor chain uses TRBV4-2 and TRBJ1-2; 7 of the junction bases match TRBD1. Sequenced sample: peripheral blood mononuclear cells (PBMCs). The TCR comes from a human donor with classical Hodgkin lymphoma. The CDR3 is CASSPQDRTNYGYTF. Read as DNA, the sequence is TGTGCCAGCAGCCCCCAGGACAGGACTAACTATGGCTACACCTTC.